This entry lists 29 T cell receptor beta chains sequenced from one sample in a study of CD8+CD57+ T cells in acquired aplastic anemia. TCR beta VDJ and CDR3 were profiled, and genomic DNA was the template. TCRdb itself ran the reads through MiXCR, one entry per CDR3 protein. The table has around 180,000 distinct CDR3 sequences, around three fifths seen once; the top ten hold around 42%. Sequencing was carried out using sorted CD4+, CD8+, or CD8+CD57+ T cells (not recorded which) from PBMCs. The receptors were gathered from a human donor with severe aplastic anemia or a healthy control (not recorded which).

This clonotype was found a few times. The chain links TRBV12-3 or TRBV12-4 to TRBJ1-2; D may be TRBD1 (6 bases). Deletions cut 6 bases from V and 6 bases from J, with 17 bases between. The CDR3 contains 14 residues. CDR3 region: CASSMHGGWDGYTF. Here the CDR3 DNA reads TGTGCCAGCAGCATGCATGGGGGCTGGGATGGCTACACCTTC.

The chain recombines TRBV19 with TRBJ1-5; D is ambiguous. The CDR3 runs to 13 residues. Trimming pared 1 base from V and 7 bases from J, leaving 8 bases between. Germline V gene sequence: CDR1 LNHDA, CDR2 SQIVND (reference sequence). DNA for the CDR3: TGTGCCAGTAGTATAGGTCAAGGGCAGCCCCAGCATTTT. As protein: CASSIGQGQPQHF. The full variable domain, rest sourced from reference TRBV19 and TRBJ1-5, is DGGITQSPKYLFRKEGQNVTLSCEQNLNHDAMYWYRQDPGQGLRLIYYSQIVNDFQKGDIAEGYSVSREKKESFPLTVTSAQKNPTAFYLCASSIGQGQPQHFGDGTRLSIL.

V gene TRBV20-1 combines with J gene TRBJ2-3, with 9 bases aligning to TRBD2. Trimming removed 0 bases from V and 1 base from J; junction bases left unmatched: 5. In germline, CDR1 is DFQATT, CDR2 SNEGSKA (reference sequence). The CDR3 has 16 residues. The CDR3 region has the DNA TGCAGTGCTAGAGATTTTAGCGGGGGCCGCACAGATACGCAGTATTTT. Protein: CSARDFSGGRTDTQYF.

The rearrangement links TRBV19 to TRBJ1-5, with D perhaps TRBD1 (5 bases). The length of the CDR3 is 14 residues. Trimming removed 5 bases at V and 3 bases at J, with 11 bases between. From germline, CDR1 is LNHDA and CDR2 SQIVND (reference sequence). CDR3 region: CASSLRDANQPQHF. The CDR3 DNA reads TGTGCCAGTAGTCTCCGGGACGCCAATCAGCCCCAGCATTTT. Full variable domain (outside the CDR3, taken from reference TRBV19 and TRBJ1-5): DGGITQSPKYLFRKEGQNVTLSCEQNLNHDAMYWYRQDPGQGLRLIYYSQIVNDFQKGDIAEGYSVSREKKESFPLTVTSAQKNPTAFYLCASSLRDANQPQHFGDGTRLSIL.

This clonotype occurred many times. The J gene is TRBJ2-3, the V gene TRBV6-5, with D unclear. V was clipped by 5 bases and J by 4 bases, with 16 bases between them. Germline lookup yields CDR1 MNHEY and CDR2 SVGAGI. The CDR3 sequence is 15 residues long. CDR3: CASSLRPGPPDTQYF. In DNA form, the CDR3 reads TGTGCCAGCAGTCTACGTCCAGGTCCCCCAGATACGCAGTATTTT.

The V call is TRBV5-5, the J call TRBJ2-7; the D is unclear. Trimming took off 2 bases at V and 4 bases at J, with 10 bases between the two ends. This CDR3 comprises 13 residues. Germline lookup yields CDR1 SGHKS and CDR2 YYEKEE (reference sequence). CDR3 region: CASSLVGEYEQYF. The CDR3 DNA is TGTGCCAGCAGCTTAGTGGGTGAATACGAGCAGTACTTC.

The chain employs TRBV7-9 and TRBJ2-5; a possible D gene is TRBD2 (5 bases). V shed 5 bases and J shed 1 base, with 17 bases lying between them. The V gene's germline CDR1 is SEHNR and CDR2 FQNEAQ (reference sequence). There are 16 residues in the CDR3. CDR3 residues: CASSQRAVEGQETQYF. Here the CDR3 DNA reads TGTGCCAGCAGCCAGAGGGCCGTAGAGGGCCAAGAGACCCAGTACTTC. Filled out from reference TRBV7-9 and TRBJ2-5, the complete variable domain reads DTGVSQNPRHKITKRGQNVTFRCDPISEHNRLYWYRQTLGQGPEFLTYFQNEAQLEKSRLLSDRFSAERPKGSFSTLEIQRTEQGDSAMYLCASSQRAVEGQETQYFGPGTRLLVL.

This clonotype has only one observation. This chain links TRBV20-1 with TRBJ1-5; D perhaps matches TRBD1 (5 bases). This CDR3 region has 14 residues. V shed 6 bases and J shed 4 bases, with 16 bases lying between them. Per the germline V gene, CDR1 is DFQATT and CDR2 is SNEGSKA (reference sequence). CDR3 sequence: CSALQDMKNQPQHF. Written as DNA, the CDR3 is TGCAGTGCGTTACAGGACATGAAAAATCAGCCCCAGCATTTT.

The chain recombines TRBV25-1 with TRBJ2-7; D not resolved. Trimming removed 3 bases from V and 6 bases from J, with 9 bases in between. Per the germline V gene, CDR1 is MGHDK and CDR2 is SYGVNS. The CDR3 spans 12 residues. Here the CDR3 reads CASSDPGFEQYF. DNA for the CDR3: TGTGCCAGCAGTGATCCCGGGTTCGAGCAGTACTTC.

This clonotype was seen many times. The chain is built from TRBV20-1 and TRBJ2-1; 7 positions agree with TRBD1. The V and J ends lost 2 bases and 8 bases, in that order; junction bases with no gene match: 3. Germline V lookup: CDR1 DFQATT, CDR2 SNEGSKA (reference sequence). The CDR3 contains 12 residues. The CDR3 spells CSARTQGDEQFF. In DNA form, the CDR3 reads TGCAGTGCTAGAACCCAGGGGGATGAGCAGTTCTTC.

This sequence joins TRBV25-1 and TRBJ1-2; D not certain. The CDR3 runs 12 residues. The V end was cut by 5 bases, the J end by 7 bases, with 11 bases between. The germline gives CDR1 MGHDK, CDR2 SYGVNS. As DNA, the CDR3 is TGTGCCAGCAGTTATTACGGGTCTGGCTACACCTTC. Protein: CASSYYGSGYTF.

CDR3 protein: CATSGATGDGNQPQHF. In DNA form, the CDR3 reads TGTGCCACCAGTGGAGCCACAGGGGATGGCAATCAGCCCCAGCATTTT. The chain uses TRBV24-1 and TRBJ1-5, with 7 positions matching TRBD1. The trim removed 5 bases at V and 2 bases at J, leaving 8 bases unmatched. The CDR3 covers 16 residues. Germline values: CDR1 KGHDR, CDR2 SFDVKD.

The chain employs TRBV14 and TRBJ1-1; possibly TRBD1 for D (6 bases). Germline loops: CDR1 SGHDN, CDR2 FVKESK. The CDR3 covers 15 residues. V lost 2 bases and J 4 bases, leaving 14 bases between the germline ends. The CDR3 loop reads CASSQKGGQGTEAFF. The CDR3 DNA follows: TGTGCCAGCAGCCAAAAGGGGGGGCAAGGCACTGAAGCTTTCTTT. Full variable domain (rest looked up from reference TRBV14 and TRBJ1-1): EAGVTQFPSHSVIEKGQTVTLRCDPISGHDNLYWYRRVMGKEIKFLLHFVKESKQDESGMPNNRFLAERTGGTYSTLKVQPAELEDSGVYFCASSQKGGQGTEAFFGQGTRLTVV.

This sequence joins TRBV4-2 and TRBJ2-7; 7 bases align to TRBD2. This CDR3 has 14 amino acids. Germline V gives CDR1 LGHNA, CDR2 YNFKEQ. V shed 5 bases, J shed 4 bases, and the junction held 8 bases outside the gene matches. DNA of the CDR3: TGTGCCAGCAGCTTATATGGTAGCGGGTACGAGCAGTACTTC. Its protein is CASSLYGSGYEQYF.

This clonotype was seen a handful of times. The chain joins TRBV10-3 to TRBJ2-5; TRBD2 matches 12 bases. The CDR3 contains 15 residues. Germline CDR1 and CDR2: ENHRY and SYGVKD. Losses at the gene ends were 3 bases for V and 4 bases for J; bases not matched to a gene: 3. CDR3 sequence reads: CAISETSGGTETQYF. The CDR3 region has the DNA TGTGCCATCAGTGAAACTAGCGGGGGGACAGAGACCCAGTACTTC.

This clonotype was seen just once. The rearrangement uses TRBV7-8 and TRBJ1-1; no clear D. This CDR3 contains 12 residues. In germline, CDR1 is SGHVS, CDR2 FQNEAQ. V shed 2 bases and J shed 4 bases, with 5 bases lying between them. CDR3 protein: CASSLLITEAFF. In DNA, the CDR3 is TGTGCCAGCAGCTTATTAATCACTGAAGCTTTCTTT.

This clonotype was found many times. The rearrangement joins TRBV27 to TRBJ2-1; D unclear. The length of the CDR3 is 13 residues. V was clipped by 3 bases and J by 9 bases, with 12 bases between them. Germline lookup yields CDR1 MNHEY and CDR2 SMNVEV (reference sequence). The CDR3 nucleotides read TGTGCCAGCAGTTTTCTCGCCCCCGGTGAGCAGTTCTTC. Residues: CASSFLAPGEQFF.

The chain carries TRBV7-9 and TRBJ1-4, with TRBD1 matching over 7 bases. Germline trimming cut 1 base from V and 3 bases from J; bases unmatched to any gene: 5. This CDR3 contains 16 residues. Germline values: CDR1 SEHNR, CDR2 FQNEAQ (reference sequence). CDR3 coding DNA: TGTGCCAGCAGCTTAGAAGGACAGGCCCCTAATGAAAAACTGTTTTTT. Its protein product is CASSLEGQAPNEKLFF. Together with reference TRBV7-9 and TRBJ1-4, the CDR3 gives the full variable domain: DTGVSQNPRHKITKRGQNVTFRCDPISEHNRLYWYRQTLGQGPEFLTYFQNEAQLEKSRLLSDRFSAERPKGSFSTLEIQRTEQGDSAMYLCASSLEGQAPNEKLFFGSGTQLSVL.

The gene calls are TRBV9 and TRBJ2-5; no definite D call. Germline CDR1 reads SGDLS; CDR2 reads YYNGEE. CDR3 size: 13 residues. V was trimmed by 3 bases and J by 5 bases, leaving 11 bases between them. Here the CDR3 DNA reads TGTGCCAGCAGCGAACCCAGTTCGGAGACCCAGTACTTC. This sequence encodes CASSEPSSETQYF. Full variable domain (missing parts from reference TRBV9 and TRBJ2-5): DSGVTQTPKHLITATGQRVTLRCSPRSGDLSVYWYQQSLDQGLQFLIQYYNGEERAKGNILERFSAQQFPDLHSELNLSSLELGDSALYFCASSEPSSETQYFGPGTRLLVL.

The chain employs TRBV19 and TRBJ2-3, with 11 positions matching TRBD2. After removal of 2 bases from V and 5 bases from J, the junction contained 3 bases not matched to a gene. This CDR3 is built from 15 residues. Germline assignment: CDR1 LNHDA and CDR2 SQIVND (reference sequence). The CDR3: CASSITSGSRDTQYF. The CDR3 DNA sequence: TGTGCCAGTAGTATAACTAGCGGGAGTAGAGATACGCAGTATTTT. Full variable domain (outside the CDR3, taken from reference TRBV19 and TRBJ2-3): DGGITQSPKYLFRKEGQNVTLSCEQNLNHDAMYWYRQDPGQGLRLIYYSQIVNDFQKGDIAEGYSVSREKKESFPLTVTSAQKNPTAFYLCASSITSGSRDTQYFGPGTRLTVL.

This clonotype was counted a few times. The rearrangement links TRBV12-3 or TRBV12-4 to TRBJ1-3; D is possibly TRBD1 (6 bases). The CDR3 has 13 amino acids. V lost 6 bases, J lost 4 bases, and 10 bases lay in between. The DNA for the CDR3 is TGTGCCAGCAGACCAGGGGTAGGAAACACCATATATTTT. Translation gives CASRPGVGNTIYF.

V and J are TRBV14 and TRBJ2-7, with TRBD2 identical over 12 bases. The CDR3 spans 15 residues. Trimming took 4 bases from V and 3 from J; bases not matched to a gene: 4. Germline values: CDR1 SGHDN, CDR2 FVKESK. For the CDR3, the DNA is TGTGCCAGCAGCCGACTAGCGGGGGCTAACTACGAGCAGTACTTC. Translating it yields CASSRLAGANYEQYF.

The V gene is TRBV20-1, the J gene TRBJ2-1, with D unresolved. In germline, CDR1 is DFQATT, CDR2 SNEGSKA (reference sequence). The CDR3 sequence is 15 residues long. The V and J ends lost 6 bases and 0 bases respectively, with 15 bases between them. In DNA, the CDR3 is TGCAGTGCGCCCTACCTGGGCAGCTCCTACAATGAGCAGTTCTTC. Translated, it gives CSAPYLGSSYNEQFF.

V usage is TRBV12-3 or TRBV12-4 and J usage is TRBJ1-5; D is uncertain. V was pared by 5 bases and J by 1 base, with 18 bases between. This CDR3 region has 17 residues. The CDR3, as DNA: TGTGCCAGCAGTCCGCCCCATAACATGAGGAGCAATCAGCCCCAGCATTTT. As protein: CASSPPHNMRSNQPQHF.

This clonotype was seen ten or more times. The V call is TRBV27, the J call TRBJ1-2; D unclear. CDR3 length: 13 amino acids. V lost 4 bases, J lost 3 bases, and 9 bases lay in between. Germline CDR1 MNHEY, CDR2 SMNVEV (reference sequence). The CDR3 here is CASSSTPDYGYTF. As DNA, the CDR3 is TGTGCCAGCAGTTCCACGCCAGACTATGGCTACACCTTC.

CDR3 sequence: CSAHFVEQYF. In DNA, the CDR3 is TGCAGTGCGCACTTTGTCGAGCAGTACTTC. The chain is built from TRBV20-1 and TRBJ2-7; D uncertain. V was shortened by 6 bases and J by 6 bases, with 9 bases between the two germline ends. The CDR3 extends over 10 amino acids. From germline, CDR1 is DFQATT and CDR2 SNEGSKA (reference sequence).

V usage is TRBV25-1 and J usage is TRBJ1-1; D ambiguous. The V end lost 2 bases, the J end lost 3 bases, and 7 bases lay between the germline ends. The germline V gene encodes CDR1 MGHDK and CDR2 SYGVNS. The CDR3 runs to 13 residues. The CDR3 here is CASSERFYTEAFF. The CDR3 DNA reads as TGTGCCAGCAGTGAAAGGTTCTACACTGAAGCTTTCTTT.

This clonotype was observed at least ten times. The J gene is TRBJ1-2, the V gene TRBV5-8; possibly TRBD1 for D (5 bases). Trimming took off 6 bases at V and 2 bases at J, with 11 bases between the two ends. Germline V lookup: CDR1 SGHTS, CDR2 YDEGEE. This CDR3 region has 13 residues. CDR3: CASTWDGNYGYTF. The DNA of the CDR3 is TGTGCCAGCACCTGGGACGGAAACTATGGCTACACCTTC.

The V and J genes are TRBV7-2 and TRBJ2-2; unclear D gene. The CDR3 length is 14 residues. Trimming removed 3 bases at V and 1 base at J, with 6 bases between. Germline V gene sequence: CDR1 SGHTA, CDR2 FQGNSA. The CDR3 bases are TGTGCCAGCAGCTTCGGATGGAACACCGGGGAGCTGTTTTTT. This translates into CASSFGWNTGELFF.